This T cell receptor (beta chain) is from a study of a mutant IDH1 vaccine in newly diagnosed glioma. The time point here: week 5, during vaccination. One vaccine dose held 300 ug of mutant IDH1 20-mer peptide and came with topical imiquimod. The data were produced by immunoSEQ multiplex PCR, yet TCRdb's version contains in-frame clones alone and is incomplete. The data show 50,000 to 65,000 clones, approximately 80% seen once. Remarks on this clone: No antigen is known for it.

V was cut by 5 bases and J by 4 bases, with 5 bases left in between. The germline V gene encodes CDR1 SEHNR and CDR2 FQNEAQ (reference sequence). The CDR3 has 11 amino acids. This chain connects TRBV7-9 to TRBJ2-5, with unresolved D. The TCR originated in a man under 40 with glioma. The input for sequencing was PBMCs, taken from a glioma patient whose treatment included an IDH1 peptide vaccine. This CDR3 is CASSHRETQYF. CDR3 DNA: TGTGCCAGCAGCCACCGAGAGACCCAGTACTTC.